This entry describes one TCR beta chain. This clonotype was counted at least ten times. No cognate antigen has been identified for it. No qualities accompany the bases; no much larger clone lies one base away. The listed sequencing device is Illumina HiSeq 1500. TCRdb reworked the public reads: Q25 trimming with fastp, MiXCR clone assembly, productive beta chains retained. Every CDR3 protein is listed once, alongside the most common genes and DNA of its rows. This sample gives approximately 500,000 distinct CDR3 sequences in total; around 11% of them show up just once. Of the sample, around 9.6% falls within the top ten clones. This record comes from a study of T cell repertoires in cytomegalovirus infection (dated by TCRdb to about 2019). Broadly, across the study: The HLA type of each donor mattered for the analysis, because public TCR beta signatures pointed to carriage of CMV infection along with the matching HLA type.

The investigation overall reported the following: In the ex vivo response, HLA-C-restricted CMV-specific TCR beta clonotypes were dominant, and in two of eight donors the single most frequent clonotype came from this HLA-C-restricted group. Cumulative frequency of public TCR beta family members discriminated carriers of CMV infection plus the relevant HLA type in this cohort and an independent approximately 340-donor cohort.

Its CDR3 holds 13 amino acids, cysteine through phenylalanine. Only CDR3 DNA remains: 39 bases, in frame from the first base. V loses 4 bases, J loses 6 bases, and the germline ends lie 14 bases apart. Reading the germline V gene gives CDR1 SGHRS and CDR2 YFSETQ. This TCR was sampled from a human donor in good health (CMV status not recorded). Some clones in this sample may be carry-over from other donors' samples. The rearrangement joined TRBV5-1 to TRBJ2-7, and TRBD1 may be the D gene, going by 6 matching bases. Sequenced: PBMCs. The CDR3 protein: CASSKGQRVEQYF. In nucleotides, the sequence is TGCGCCAGCAGCAAGGGACAACGGGTCGAGCAGTACTTC.